One and the same sample provided the 21 T cell receptor beta chains below, sequenced in a study of T cell changes during pregnancy in multiple sclerosis. Method: immunoSEQ multiplex PCR; TCRdb's copy keeps in-frame clones and lacks some. Of tens of thousands of clones listed, approximately 89% are singletons. The sequences come from peripheral blood, collected in the first trimester of pregnancy. These receptors all come from a female donor in good health, enrolled as a control in a pregnancy study.

The chain couples TRBV7-2 to TRBJ2-7, with 8 bases identical to TRBD2. Germline values: CDR1 SGHTA, CDR2 FQGNSA. CDR3 length: 16 residues. V shed 2 bases and J 2 bases; nucleotides not matched to a gene: 8. This chain's CDR3 is CASSLRLAGGTYEQYF. The CDR3 nucleotides are TGTGCCAGCAGCTTAAGGTTGGCGGGGGGAACCTACGAGCAGTACTTC.

V gene TRBV5-4 combines with J gene TRBJ1-1, with a possible D match to TRBD1 (5 bases). Trimming left V 2 bases short and J 2 bases short, with 7 bases between. Germline CDR1 SGHNT, CDR2 YYREEE (reference sequence). The CDR3 is made up of 13 amino acids. The DNA of the CDR3 is TGTGCCAGCAGCTTTGGACATAACACTGAAGCTTTCTTT. Protein product: CASSFGHNTEAFF.

V is TRBV6-5 and J is TRBJ2-3; possible D gene TRBD1, 6 bases. This CDR3 is 12 amino acids long. The germline V gene encodes CDR1 MNHEY and CDR2 SVGAGI. Trimming removed 6 bases from V and 2 bases from J, with 6 bases in between. CDR3 sequence: CASRGHTDTQYF. The CDR3 bases are TGTGCCAGCAGGGGACACACAGATACGCAGTATTTT.

V and J are TRBV7-2 and TRBJ1-2; 9 positions match TRBD1. From germline, CDR1 is SGHTA and CDR2 FQGNSA. Losses at the gene ends were 5 bases for V and 7 bases for J; bases not matched to a gene: 8. The length of the CDR3 is 14 residues. The CDR3 DNA is TGTGCCAGCAGCGGAGACGGACAGGGGCTTGGCTACACCTTC. It specifies CASSGDGQGLGYTF.

In DNA, the CDR3 is TGTGCCAGCAGCTCTACCCTCGCGGGGGTGTCCTACAATGAGCAGTTCTTC. Translated, it gives CASSSTLAGVSYNEQFF. The chain links TRBV7-2 to TRBJ2-1; 7 nucleotides match TRBD2. Germline V lookup: CDR1 SGHTA, CDR2 FQGNSA. The trim removed 4 bases at V and 1 base at J, leaving 10 bases unmatched. The CDR3 length is 17 residues.

V is TRBV29-1 and J is TRBJ1-2; 8 nucleotides match TRBD1. In germline, CDR1 is SQVTM, CDR2 ANQGSEA. Germline trimming cut 3 bases from V and 8 bases from J; bases unmatched to any gene: 8. The CDR3 has 13 amino acids. CDR3 in amino acids: CSVDPGQVEGYTF. The CDR3 nucleotides are TGCAGCGTTGACCCGGGACAGGTAGAAGGCTACACCTTC. Full variable domain (remainder filled in from reference TRBV29-1 and TRBJ1-2): SAVISQKPSRDICQRGTSLTIQCQVDSQVTMMFWYRQQPGQSLTLIATANQGSEATYESGFVIDKFPISRPNLTFSTLTVSNMSPEDSSIYLCSVDPGQVEGYTFGSGTRLTVV.

The chain recombines TRBV19 with TRBJ1-1; 7 nucleotides align to TRBD1. The J segment lost 2 bases and the V segment lost 8 bases, leaving 14 bases of the junction unmatched. CDR3 length: 16 residues. Germline loops: CDR1 LNHDA, CDR2 SQIVND (reference sequence). This CDR3 is CASLSRGQLFNTEAFF. CDR3 bases: TGTGCCAGTCTTAGTAGGGGACAGCTCTTCAACACTGAAGCTTTCTTT.

This rearrangement joins TRBV2 to TRBJ1-2; D not resolved. The CDR3 has 12 amino acids. Trimming shortened V by 4 bases and J by 7 bases, and 10 bases separated the two germline ends. Germline assignment: CDR1 SNHLY and CDR2 FYNNEI. As DNA, the CDR3 is TGTGCCAGCAGTGTTAGTAGTCCTGGCTACACCTTC. This translates into CASSVSSPGYTF.

The gene calls are TRBV7-2 and TRBJ2-4; D perhaps matches TRBD1 (6 bases). The V gene's germline CDR1 is SGHTA and CDR2 FQGNSA. The CDR3 is 17 amino acids. V was trimmed by 4 bases and J by 0 bases, leaving 16 bases between them. The chain's CDR3 is CASSSEERTVAKNIQYF. The CDR3 region has the DNA TGTGCCAGCAGCTCAGAGGAAAGGACAGTAGCCAAAAACATTCAGTACTTC.

V gene TRBV7-9 combines with J gene TRBJ1-1; D unresolved. Germline V CDR1 and CDR2: SEHNR, FQNEAQ (reference sequence). Deletions cut 3 bases from V and 7 bases from J, with 9 bases between. The CDR3 has 12 residues. The CDR3 region has the DNA TGTGCCAGCAGCTTCCCGGGGAATGAAGCTTTCTTT. This codes for CASSFPGNEAFF.

This chain connects TRBV4-3 to TRBJ1-1, with 8 bases matching TRBD1. Germline CDR1 reads LGHNA; CDR2 reads YSLEER. Unmatched junction bases numbered 8, after V lost 1 base and J lost 10 bases. The CDR3 is made up of 14 amino acids. CDR3 region: CASSQVRTGLGAFF. The CDR3 DNA reads as TGCGCCAGCAGCCAAGTTAGGACAGGGTTGGGAGCTTTCTTT.

V usage is TRBV11-2 and J usage is TRBJ1-1; 10 bases fit TRBD1. The CDR3 runs to 13 residues. The V and J ends lost 2 bases and 11 bases, in that order; junction bases with no gene match: 5. The germline V gene has CDR1 SGHAT and CDR2 FQNNGV. The CDR3 nucleotides read TGTGCCAGCAGCTTATCTGACAGGGGGCTGGCTTTCTTT. It codes for CASSLSDRGLAFF.

With regard to this clone: Other DNA sequences within the sample encode an identical CDR3. CDR3 residues: CASSPGGTYNEQFF. CDR3 DNA: TGCGCCAGCAGCCCGGGGGGGACCTACAATGAGCAGTTCTTC. The genes are TRBV5-1 and TRBJ2-1, with 8 bases that match TRBD2. This CDR3 comprises 14 residues. V lost 4 bases to trimming and J lost 2 bases; unmatched junction nucleotides: 2. The germline V gene encodes CDR1 SGHRS and CDR2 YFSETQ.

The chain couples TRBV27 to TRBJ2-1, with TRBD2 identical over 11 bases. This CDR3 contains 16 residues. V lost 5 bases to trimming and J lost 4 bases; unmatched junction nucleotides: 7. Germline CDR1 reads MNHEY; CDR2 reads SMNVEV (reference sequence). This CDR3 reads CASSPSSGGPYNEQFF. CDR3 coding DNA: TGTGCCAGCAGTCCCTCTAGCGGGGGGCCTTACAATGAGCAGTTCTTC.

This clone has a single count. The V call is TRBV11-2, the J call TRBJ2-6; a possible D gene is TRBD2 (6 bases). The V gene lost 5 bases and the J gene lost 0 bases, with 11 bases spanning the gap. CDR1 and CDR2 (germline): SGHAT, FQNNGV. This CDR3 contains 16 residues. The DNA for the CDR3 is TGTGCCAGCAGCCCAGCGGGTGGCTCTGGGGCCAACGTCCTGACTTTC. It codes for CASSPAGGSGANVLTF. Full variable domain (remainder filled in from reference TRBV11-2 and TRBJ2-6): EAGVAQSPRYKIIEKRQSVAFWCNPISGHATLYWYQQILGQGPKLLIQFQNNGVVDDSQLPKDRFSAERLKGVDSTLKIQPAKLEDSAVYLCASSPAGGSGANVLTFGAGSRLTVL.

The chain has TRBV19 and TRBJ2-1, with TRBD1 matching over 8 bases. CDR3 length: 15 amino acids. After removal of 5 bases from V and 9 bases from J, the junction contained 12 bases not matched to a gene. The germline V gene has CDR1 LNHDA and CDR2 SQIVND (reference sequence). In DNA form, the CDR3 reads TGTGCCAGTAGTCTTATTGGACAGGGAAAGGGTGAGCAGTTCTTC. It is translated as CASSLIGQGKGEQFF.

The gene calls are TRBV2 and TRBJ1-5; a weak D match, TRBD1 (5 bases). With 6 bases removed from V and 3 bases from J, the gap between germline ends came to 9 bases. The CDR3 loop spans 13 amino acids. CDR1 and CDR2 from the germline V gene are SNHLY and FYNNEI. CDR3 nucleotide sequence: TGTGCCAGCAGCAGGGAGGTCAATCAGCCCCAGCATTTT. Translating it yields CASSREVNQPQHF.

The table lists this clone with a count of one. The chain couples TRBV4-1 to TRBJ2-1; 7 bases match TRBD2. Germline V gene lookup returns CDR1 MGHRA and CDR2 YSYEKL. The CDR3 runs 17 residues. After removal of 4 bases from V and 1 base from J, the junction contained 10 bases not matched to a gene. The CDR3 bases are TGCGCCAGCAGCCGCGAAGCGGCGGGGGTGTCCTACAATGAGCAGTTCTTC. Protein sequence: CASSREAAGVSYNEQFF.

The chain couples TRBV2 to TRBJ1-2; 9 nucleotides match TRBD1. V was clipped by 7 bases and J by 3 bases; unmatched bases: 9. Germline CDR1 SNHLY, CDR2 FYNNEI. The CDR3 has 15 residues. This CDR3 is CASIPSRDRDYGYTF. CDR3 DNA sequence: TGTGCCAGCATCCCGAGCCGGGACAGGGACTATGGCTACACCTTC.

This chain links TRBV28 with TRBJ1-1; possibly TRBD1 for D (5 bases). Germline V lookup: CDR1 MDHEN, CDR2 SYDVKM. This CDR3 spans 14 amino acids. Trimming removed 6 bases from V and 4 bases from J, with 15 bases in between. CDR3 nucleotides: TGTGCCAGCAGGCGTAGGGGTTCGGCCACTGAAGCTTTCTTT. Its protein product is CASRRRGSATEAFF.

The CDR3 sequence is CASSQGHRGLTEAFF. CDR3 in DNA: TGCGCCAGCAGCCAAGGGCACAGGGGGCTCACTGAAGCTTTCTTT. The chain uses TRBV4-1 and TRBJ1-1; 9 nucleotides match TRBD1. Trimming at V came to 1 base and at J to 4 bases, leaving 4 bases not matched to a gene. This CDR3 spans 15 amino acids. In germline, CDR1 is MGHRA, CDR2 YSYEKL.